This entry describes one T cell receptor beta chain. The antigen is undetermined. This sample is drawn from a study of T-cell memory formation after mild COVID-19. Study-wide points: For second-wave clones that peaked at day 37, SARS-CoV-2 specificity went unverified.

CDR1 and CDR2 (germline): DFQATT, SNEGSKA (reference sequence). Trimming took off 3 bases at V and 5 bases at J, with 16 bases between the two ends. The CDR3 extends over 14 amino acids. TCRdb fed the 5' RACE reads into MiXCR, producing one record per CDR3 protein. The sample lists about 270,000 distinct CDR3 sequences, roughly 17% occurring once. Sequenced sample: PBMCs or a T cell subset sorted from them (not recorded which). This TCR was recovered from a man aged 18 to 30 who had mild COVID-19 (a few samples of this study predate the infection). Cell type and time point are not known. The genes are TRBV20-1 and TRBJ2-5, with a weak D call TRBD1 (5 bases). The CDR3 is CSASRDRRLETQYF. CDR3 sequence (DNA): TGCAGTGCTAGTCGTGACAGAAGATTGGAGACCCAGTACTTC.